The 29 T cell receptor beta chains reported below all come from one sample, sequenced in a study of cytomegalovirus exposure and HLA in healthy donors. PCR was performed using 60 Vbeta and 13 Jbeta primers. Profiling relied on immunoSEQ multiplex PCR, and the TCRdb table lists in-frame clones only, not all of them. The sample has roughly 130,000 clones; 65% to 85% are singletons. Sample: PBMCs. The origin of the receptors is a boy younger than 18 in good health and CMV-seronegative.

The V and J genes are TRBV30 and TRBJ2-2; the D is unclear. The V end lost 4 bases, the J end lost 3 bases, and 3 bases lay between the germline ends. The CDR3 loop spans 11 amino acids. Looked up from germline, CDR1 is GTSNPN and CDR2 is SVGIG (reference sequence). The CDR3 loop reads CAWTHTGELFF. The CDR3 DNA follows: TGTGCCTGGACTCACACCGGGGAGCTGTTTTTT.

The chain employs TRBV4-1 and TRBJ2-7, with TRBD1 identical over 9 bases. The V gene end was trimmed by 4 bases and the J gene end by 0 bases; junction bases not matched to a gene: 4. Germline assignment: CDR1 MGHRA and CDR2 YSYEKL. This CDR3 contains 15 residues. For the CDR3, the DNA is TGCGCCAGCAGCCCACCGGGACAGGGCTCCTACGAGCAGTACTTC. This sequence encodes CASSPPGQGSYEQYF.

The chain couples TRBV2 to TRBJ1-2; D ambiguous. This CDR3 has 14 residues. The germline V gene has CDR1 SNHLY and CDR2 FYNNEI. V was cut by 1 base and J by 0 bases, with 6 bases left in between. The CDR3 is CASSEDTTNYGYTF. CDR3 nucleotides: TGTGCCAGCAGTGAAGATACAACTAACTATGGCTACACCTTC.

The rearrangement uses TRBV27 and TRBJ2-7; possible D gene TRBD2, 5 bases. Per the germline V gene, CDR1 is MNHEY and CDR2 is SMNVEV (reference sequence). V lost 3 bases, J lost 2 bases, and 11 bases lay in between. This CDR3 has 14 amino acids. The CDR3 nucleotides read TGTGCCAGCAGTTTGGACGGAGGAACCTACGAGCAGTACTTC. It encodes CASSLDGGTYEQYF.

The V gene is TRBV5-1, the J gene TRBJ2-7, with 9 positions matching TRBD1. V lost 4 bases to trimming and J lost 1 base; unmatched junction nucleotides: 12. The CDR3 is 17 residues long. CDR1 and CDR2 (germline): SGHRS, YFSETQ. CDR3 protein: CASSHNAGTGMSYEQYF. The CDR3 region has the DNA TGCGCCAGCAGCCACAACGCCGGGACAGGGATGTCCTACGAGCAGTACTTC.

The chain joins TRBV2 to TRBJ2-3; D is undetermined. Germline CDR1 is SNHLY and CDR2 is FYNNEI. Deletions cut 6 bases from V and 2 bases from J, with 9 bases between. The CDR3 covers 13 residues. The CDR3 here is CASRGTTTDTQYF. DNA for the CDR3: TGTGCCAGCAGGGGCACAACCACAGATACGCAGTATTTT.

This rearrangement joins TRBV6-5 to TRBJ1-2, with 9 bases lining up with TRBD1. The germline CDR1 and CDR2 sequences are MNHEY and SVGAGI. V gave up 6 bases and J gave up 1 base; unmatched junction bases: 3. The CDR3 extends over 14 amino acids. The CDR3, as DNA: TGTGCCAGCAGGTCGACAGGGGGTAACTATGGCTACACCTTC. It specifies CASRSTGGNYGYTF.

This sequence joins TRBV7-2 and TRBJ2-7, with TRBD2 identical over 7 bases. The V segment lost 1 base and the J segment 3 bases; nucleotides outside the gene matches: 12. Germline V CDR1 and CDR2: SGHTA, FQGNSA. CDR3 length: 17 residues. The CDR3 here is CASSLGSLAVAFYEQYF. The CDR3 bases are TGTGCCAGCAGCTTAGGTTCGCTAGCGGTAGCTTTCTACGAGCAGTACTTC.

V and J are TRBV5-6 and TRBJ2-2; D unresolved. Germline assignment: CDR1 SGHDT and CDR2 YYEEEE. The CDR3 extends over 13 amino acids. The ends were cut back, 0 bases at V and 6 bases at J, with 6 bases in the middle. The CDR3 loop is CASSLVSPGELFF. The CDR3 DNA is TGTGCCAGCAGCTTGGTTAGCCCCGGGGAGCTGTTTTTT.

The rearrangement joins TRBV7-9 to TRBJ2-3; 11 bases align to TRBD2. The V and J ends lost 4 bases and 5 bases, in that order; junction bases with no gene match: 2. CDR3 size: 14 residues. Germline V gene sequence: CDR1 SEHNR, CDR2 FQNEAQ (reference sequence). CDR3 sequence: CASSWGLAVDTQYF. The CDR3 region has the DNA TGTGCCAGCAGCTGGGGACTAGCGGTAGATACGCAGTATTTT.

CDR3: CASSPGTGPHEQYF. DNA of the CDR3: TGTGCCAGCAGCCCAGGGACAGGGCCCCACGAGCAGTACTTC. The chain uses TRBV9 and TRBJ2-7; the match to TRBD1 covers 9 bases. Germline loops: CDR1 SGDLS, CDR2 YYNGEE. V shed 4 bases and J 5 bases; nucleotides not matched to a gene: 7. This CDR3 is built from 14 residues.

Written as DNA, the CDR3 is TGTGCCAGCAGCCCAGGACTGATCATGAACACTGAAGCTTTCTTT. Translation gives CASSPGLIMNTEAFF. This chain joins TRBV11-3 and TRBJ1-1; no firm D call. Germline-derived CDR1 and CDR2 are SGHNT and YENEEA. This CDR3 comprises 15 residues. The V end was cut by 5 bases, the J end by 0 bases, with 13 bases between.

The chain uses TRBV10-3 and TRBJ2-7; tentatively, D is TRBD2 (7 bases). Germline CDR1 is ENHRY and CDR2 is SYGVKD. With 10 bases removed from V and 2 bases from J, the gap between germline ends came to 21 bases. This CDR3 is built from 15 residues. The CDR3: CASRSGGGVTYEQYF. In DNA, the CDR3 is TGTGCCAGCAGGTCGGGGGGCGGGGTAACCTACGAGCAGTACTTC.

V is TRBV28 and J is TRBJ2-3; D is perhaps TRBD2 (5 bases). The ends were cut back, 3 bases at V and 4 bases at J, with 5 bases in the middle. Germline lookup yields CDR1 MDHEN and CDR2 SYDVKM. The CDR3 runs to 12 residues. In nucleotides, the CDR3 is TGTGCCAGCAGTTTGCGGGCAGATACGCAGTATTTT. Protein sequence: CASSLRADTQYF.

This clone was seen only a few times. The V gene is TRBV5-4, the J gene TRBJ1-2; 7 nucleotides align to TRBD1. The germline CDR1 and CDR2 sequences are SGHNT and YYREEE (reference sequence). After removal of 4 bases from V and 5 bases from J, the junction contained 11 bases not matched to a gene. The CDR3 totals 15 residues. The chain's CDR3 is CASSGGRGAGYGYTF. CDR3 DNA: TGTGCCAGCAGCGGGGGCAGGGGGGCAGGGTATGGCTACACCTTC.

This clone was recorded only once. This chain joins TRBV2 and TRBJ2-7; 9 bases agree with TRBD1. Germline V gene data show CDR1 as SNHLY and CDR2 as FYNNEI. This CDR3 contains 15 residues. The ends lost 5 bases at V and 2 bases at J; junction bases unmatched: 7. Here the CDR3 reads CASSLYRDRAYEQYF. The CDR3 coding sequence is TGTGCCAGCAGTCTATACCGGGACAGGGCCTACGAGCAGTACTTC. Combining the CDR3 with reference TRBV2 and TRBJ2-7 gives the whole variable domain EPEVTQTPSHQVTQMGQEVILRCVPISNHLYFYWYRQILGQKVEFLVSFYNNEISEKSEIFDDQFSVERPDGSNFTLKIRSTKLEDSAMYFCASSLYRDRAYEQYFGPGTRLTVT.

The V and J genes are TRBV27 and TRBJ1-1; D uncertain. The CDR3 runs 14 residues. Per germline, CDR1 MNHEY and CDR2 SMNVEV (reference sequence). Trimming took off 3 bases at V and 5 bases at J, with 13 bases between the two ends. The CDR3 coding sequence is TGTGCCAGCAGTTTCGTCCATACTATGACTGAAGCTTTCTTT. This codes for CASSFVHTMTEAFF.

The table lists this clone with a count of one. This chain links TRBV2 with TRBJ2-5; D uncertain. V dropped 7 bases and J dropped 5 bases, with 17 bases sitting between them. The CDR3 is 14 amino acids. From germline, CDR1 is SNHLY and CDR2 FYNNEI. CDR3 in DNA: TGTGCCAGCAACATGGGTGAGGATCGGGAGACCCAGTACTTC. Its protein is CASNMGEDRETQYF.

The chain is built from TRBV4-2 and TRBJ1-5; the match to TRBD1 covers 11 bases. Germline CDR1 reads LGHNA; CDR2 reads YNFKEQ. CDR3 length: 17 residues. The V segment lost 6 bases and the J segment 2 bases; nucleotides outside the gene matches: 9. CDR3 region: CASSPGTGGRGNQPQHF. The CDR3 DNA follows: TGTGCCAGCAGTCCCGGGACAGGGGGTCGAGGCAATCAGCCCCAGCATTTT.

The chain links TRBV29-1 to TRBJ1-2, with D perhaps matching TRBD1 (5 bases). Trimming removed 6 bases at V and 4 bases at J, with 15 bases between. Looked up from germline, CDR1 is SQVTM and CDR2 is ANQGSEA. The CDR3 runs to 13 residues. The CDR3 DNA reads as TGCAGCGTCCAACCCGACAGACCCTATGGCTACACCTTC. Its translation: CSVQPDRPYGYTF. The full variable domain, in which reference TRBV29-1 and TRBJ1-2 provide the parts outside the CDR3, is SAVISQKPSRDICQRGTSLTIQCQVDSQVTMMFWYRQQPGQSLTLIATANQGSEATYESGFVIDKFPISRPNLTFSTLTVSNMSPEDSSIYLCSVQPDRPYGYTFGSGTRLTVV.

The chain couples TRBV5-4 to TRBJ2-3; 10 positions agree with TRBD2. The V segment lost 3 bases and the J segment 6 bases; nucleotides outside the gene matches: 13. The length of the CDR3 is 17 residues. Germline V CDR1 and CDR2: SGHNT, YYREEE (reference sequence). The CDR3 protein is CASSSALLAGEGDTQYF. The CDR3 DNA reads TGTGCCAGCAGCTCGGCCCTCCTAGCGGGAGAAGGGGATACGCAGTATTTT.

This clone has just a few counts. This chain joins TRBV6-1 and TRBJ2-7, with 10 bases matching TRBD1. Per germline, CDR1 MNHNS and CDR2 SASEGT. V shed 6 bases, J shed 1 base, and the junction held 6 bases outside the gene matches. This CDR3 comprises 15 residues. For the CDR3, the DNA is TGTGCCAGCAGAAGGGAGGGACAGGGGTCCTACGAGCAGTACTTC. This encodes CASRREGQGSYEQYF.

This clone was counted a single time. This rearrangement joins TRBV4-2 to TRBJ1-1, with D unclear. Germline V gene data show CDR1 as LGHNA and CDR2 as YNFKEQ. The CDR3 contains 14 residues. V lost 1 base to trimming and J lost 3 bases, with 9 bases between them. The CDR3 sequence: CASSQGFGDTEAFF. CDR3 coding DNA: TGTGCCAGCAGCCAAGGGTTCGGGGACACTGAAGCTTTCTTT.

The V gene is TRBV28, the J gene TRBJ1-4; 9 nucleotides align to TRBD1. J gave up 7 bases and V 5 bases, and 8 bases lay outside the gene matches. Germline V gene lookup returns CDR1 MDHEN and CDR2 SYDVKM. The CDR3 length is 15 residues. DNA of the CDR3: TGTGCCAGCAGTCGACCGGGACAGGGAAGTGAAAAACTGTTTTTT. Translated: CASSRPGQGSEKLFF.

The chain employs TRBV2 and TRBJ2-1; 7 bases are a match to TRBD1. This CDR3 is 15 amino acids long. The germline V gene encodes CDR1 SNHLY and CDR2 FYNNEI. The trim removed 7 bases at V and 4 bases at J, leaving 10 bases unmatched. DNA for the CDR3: TGTGCCAGCATCAAGCTTGCAGGGGGTTACAATGAGCAGTTCTTC. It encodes CASIKLAGGYNEQFF.

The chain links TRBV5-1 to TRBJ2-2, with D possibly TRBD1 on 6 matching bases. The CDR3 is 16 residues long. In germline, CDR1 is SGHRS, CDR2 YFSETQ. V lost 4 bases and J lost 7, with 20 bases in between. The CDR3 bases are TGCGCCAGCAGCCCGGCCGGGACAACTCATGTCGGGGAGCTGTTTTTT. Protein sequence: CASSPAGTTHVGELFF.

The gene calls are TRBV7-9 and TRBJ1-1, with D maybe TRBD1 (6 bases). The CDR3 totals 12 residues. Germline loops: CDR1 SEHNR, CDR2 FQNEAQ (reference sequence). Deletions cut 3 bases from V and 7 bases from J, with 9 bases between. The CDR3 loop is CASSFGRGEAFF. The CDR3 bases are TGTGCCAGCAGCTTCGGCAGGGGTGAAGCTTTCTTT.

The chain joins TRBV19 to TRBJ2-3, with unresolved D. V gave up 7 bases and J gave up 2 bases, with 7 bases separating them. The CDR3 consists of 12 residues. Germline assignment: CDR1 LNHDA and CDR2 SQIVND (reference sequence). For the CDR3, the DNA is TGTGCCAGTAAAAACAACACAGATACGCAGTATTTT. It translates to CASKNNTDTQYF.

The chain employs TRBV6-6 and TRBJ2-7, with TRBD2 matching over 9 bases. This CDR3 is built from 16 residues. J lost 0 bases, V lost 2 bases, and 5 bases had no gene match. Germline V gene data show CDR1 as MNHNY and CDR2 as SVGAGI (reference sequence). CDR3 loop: CASSYDGLASSYEQYF. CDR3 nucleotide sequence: TGTGCCAGCAGTTACGACGGACTAGCGAGCTCCTACGAGCAGTACTTC.